This T cell receptor (beta chain) is from a study of tumor-infiltrating lymphocytes in oesophageal squamous cell carcinoma (dated by TCRdb to the mid-2010s). As encoded in the germline V gene, CDR1 is SGHVS while CDR2 is FQNEAQ. The V end loses 1 base and the J end loses 4 bases, and a stretch of 13 bases separates them. The cysteine opens and the phenylalanine closes a CDR3 of 15 amino acids. Only the CDR3 part of the read is kept: 45 bases, read in frame from the first base. In this sample, this clonotype turned up once. This receptor's antigen is unknown. No clone much larger than this one lies a single base away; base qualities are absent. A single read offers scant evidence. The receptor library was made with PCR. The instrument was an Illumina HiSeq 2000. The public reads were reanalyzed by TCRdb: fastp trimming at Q25, MiXCR alignment, in-frame beta chains only. Every distinct CDR3 protein forms one entry, paired with its most common genes and DNA. The sample table records approximately 20,000 distinct CDR3 sequences; 36% of these occur just once. 9.5% to 13% of the sample belongs to the ten largest clones.

The rearranged segments are TRBV7-8 and TRBJ1-1; D gene: possibly TRBD1, on 5 matching bases. Sequencing was done on a sample of esophageal tumor tissue. The sequence was collected from a male donor with esophageal squamous cell carcinoma. The CDR3 amino acid sequence is: CASSLGFGGATEAFF. The sequenced DNA: TGTGCCAGCAGCTTAGGTTTTGGGGGTGCCACTGAAGCTTTCTTT.